This TCR beta chain was recorded in a study of blood T cell repertoires in COVID-19. Study details: COVID-19 samples from acute and convalescent phases originated in the United States, Italy and Spain. Nucleic acid was either cDNA or gDNA, and it came from T cells, B-cell-depleted T cells, or PBMCs.

Source study methods: Amplified reference gene primers provided the basis for estimating nucleated cell counts. The assay was immunoSEQ multiplex PCR, and TCRdb's table has in-frame clones only and misses some. The D gene and trimming were derived from the DNA, and the V and J assignments and clone size from that table. The table shows approximately 100,000 clones, with 89% occurring only once. The TCR originated in an elderly woman with active COVID-19. The specimen sequenced was peripheral blood.

The CDR3 coding sequence is TGTGCCAGCAGCTTAGGGACTACTTACGAGCAGTACTTC. Its translation: CASSLGTTYEQYF. J is TRBJ2-7 and V is TRBV11-2, with D perhaps TRBD2 (6 bases). Germline lookup yields CDR1 SGHAT and CDR2 FQNNGV. The CDR3 extends over 13 amino acids. V was clipped by 1 base and J by 4 bases, with 8 bases between them.